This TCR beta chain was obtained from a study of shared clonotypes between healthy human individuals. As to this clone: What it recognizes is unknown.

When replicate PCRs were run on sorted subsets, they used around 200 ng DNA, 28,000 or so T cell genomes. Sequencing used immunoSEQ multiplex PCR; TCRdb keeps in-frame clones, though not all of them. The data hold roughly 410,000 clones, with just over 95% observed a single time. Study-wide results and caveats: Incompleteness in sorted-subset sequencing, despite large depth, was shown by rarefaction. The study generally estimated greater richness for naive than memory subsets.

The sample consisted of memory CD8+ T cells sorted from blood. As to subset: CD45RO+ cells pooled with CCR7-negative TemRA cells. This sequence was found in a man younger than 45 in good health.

The CDR3 DNA reads as TGTGCCAGCATGTGGGGGCCCGATGAAAAACTGTTTTTT. Translation: CASMWGPDEKLFF. The V gene is TRBV28, the J gene TRBJ1-4; possible D gene TRBD1, 6 bases. With 7 bases removed from V and 6 bases from J, the gap between germline ends came to 12 bases. CDR3 size: 13 residues. Germline CDR1 MDHEN, CDR2 SYDVKM.